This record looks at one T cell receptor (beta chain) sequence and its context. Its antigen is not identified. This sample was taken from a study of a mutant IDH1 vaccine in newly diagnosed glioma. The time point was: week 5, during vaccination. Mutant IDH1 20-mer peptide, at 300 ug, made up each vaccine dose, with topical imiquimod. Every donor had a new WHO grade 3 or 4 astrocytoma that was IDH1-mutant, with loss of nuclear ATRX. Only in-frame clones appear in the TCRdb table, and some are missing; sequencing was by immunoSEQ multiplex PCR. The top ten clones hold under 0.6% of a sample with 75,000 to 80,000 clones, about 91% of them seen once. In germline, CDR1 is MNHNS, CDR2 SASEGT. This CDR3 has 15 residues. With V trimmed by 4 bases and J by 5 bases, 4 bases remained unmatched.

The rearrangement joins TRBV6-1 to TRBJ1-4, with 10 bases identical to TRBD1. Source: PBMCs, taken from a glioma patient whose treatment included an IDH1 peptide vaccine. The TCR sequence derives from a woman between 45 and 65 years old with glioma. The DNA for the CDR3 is TGTGCCAGCAGTGGCCGGACAGGGGGGAATGAAAAACTGTTTTTT. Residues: CASSGRTGGNEKLFF.